This T cell receptor beta chain was identified in a study of a mutant IDH1 vaccine in newly diagnosed glioma. Study-wide background: Of the patients given treatment, about 62% were male and approximately 40% were female, and a mean age of about 44 years was recorded.

Time point described: week 23, last vaccination. It was 300 ug of mutant IDH1 20-mer peptide that made up each vaccine dose, given with topical imiquimod. Per germline, CDR1 DFQATT and CDR2 SNEGSKA (reference sequence). V was clipped by 6 bases and J by 5 bases, with 7 bases between them. The CDR3 consists of 10 residues. Profiled with immunoSEQ multiplex PCR; TCRdb holds only in-frame clones, not every one. The table includes 50,000 to 70,000 clones, 84% detected once. About this clone: As yet, its antigen is unknown.

This specimen was PBMCs, taken from a glioma patient whose treatment included an IDH1 peptide vaccine. The J gene is TRBJ2-5, the V gene TRBV20-1; D not resolved. The sequence derives from a man between 18 and 29 years old with glioma. The CDR3 here is CSAERETQYF. As DNA, the CDR3 is TGCAGTGCCGAGAGGGAGACCCAGTACTTC.